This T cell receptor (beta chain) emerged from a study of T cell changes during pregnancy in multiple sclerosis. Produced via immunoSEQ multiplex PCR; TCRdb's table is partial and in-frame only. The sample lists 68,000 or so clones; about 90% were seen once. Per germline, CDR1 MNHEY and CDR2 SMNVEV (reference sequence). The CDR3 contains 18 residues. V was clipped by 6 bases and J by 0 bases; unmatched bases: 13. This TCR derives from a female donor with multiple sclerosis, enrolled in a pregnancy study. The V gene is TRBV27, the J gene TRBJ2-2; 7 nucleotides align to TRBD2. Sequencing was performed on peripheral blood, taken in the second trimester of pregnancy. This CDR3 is CASSETAGTTTNTGELFF. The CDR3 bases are TGTGCCAGCAGCGAAACGGCCGGGACTACAACGAACACCGGGGAGCTGTTTTTT.